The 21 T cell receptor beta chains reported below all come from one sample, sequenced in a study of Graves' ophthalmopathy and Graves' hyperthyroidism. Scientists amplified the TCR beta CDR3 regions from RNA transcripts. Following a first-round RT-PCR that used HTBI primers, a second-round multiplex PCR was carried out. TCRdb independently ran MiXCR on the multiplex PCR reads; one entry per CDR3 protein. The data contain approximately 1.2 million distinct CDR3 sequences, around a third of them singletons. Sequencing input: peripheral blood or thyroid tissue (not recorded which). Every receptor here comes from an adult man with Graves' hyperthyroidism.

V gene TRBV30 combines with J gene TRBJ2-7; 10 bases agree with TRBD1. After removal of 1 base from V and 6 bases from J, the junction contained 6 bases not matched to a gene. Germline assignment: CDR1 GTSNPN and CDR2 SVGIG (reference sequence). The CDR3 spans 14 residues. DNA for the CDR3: TGTGCCTGGAGTGCCGGGACAGGGGCTGGCGAGCAGTACTTC. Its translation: CAWSAGTGAGEQYF.

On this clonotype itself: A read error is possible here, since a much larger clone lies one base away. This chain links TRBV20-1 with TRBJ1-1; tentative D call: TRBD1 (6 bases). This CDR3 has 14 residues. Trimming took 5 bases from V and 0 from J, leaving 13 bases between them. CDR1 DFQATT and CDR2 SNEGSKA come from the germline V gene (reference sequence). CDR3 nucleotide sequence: TGCAGTGCTGGATACAGGGACATGAACACTGAAGCTTTCTTT. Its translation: CSAGYRDMNTEAFF.

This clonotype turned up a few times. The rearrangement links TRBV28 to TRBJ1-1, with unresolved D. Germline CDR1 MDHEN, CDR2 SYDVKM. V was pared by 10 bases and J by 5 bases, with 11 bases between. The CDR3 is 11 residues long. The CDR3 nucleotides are TGTGCCACCGAACGTAATACTGAAGCTTTCTTT. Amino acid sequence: CATERNTEAFF.

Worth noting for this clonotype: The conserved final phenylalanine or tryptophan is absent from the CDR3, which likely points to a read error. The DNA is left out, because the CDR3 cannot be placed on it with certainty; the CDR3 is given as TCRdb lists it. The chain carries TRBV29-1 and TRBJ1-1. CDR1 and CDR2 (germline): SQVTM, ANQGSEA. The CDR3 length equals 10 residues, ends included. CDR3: CSVAGTEEFS.

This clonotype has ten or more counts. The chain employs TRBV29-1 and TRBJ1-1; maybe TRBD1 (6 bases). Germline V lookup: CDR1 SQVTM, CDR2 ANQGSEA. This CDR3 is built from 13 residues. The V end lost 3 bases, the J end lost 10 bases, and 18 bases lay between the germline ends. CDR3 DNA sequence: TGCAGCGTTGAGGGTCTGGGGGGCGGGTTAGCTTTCTTT. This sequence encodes CSVEGLGGGLAFF.

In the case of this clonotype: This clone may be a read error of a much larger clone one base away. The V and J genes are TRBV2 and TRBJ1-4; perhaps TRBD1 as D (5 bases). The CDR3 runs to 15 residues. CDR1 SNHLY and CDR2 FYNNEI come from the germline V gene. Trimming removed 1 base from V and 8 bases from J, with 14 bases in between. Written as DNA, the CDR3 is TGTGCCAGCAGTGAAGGGGGCAGGTTAGGGGAAAAACTGTTTTTT. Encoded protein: CASSEGGRLGEKLFF.

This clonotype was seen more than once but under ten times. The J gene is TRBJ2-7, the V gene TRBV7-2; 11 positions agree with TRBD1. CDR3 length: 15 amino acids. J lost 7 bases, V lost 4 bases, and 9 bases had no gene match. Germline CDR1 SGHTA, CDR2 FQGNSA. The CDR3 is CASSYPDRGRFEQYF. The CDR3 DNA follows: TGTGCCAGCAGCTACCCGGACAGGGGGCGCTTTGAGCAGTACTTC. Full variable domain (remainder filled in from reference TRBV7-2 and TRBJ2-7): GAGVSQSPSNKVTEKGKDVELRCDPISGHTALYWYRQSLGQGLEFLIYFQGNSAPDKSGLPSDRFSAERTGGSVSTLTIQRTQQEDSAVYLCASSYPDRGRFEQYFGPGTRLTVT.

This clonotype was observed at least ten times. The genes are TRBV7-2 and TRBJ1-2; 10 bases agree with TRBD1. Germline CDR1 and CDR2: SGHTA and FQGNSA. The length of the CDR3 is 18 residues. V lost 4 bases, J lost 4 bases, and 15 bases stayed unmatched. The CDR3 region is CASSWRPGQGIRSYGYTF. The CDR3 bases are TGTGCCAGCAGCTGGAGACCGGGACAGGGGATCAGGTCCTATGGCTACACCTTC.

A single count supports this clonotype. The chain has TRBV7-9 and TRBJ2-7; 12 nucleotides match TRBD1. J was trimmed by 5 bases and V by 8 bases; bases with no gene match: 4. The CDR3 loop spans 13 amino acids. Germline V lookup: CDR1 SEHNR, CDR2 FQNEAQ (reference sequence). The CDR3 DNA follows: TGTGCCAGCCACGGGACAGGGGGCCACGAGCAGTACTTC. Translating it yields CASHGTGGHEQYF.

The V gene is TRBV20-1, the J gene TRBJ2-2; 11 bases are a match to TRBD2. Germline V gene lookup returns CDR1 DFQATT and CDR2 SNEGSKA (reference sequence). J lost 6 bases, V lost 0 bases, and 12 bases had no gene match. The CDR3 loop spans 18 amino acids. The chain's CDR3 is CSARDLAGGPPLPGELFF. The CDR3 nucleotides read TGCAGTGCTAGAGATCTAGCGGGGGGCCCCCCACTTCCCGGGGAGCTGTTTTTT.

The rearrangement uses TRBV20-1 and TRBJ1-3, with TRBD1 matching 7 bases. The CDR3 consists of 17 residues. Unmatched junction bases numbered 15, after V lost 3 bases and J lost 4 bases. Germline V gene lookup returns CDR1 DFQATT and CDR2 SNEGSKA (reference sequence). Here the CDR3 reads CSARGRLRQGAGNTIYF. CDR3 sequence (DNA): TGCAGTGCTAGGGGCAGGCTCCGACAGGGAGCAGGAAACACCATATATTTT.

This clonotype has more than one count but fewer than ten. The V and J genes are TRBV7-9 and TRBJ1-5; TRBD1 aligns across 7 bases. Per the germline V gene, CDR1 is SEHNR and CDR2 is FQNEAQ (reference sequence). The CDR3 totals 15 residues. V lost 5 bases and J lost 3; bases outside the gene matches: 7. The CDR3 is CASSKQGTVNQPQHF. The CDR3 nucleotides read TGTGCCAGCAGCAAGCAGGGGACAGTCAATCAGCCCCAGCATTTT.

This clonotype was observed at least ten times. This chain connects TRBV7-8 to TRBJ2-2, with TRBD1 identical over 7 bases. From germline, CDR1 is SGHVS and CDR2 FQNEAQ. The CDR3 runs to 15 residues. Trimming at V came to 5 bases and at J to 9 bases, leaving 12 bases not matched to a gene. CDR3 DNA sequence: TGTGCCAGCAGCCCGACAGGGATGATTCTACGGGAGCTGTTTTTT. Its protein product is CASSPTGMILRELFF.

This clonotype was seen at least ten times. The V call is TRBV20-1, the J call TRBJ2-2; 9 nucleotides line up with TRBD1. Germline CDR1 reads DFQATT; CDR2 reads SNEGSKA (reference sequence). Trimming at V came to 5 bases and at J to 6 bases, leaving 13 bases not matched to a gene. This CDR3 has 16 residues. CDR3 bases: TGCAGTGCTCTACCCGGGACAGGGCGTAGGTCCGGGGAGCTGTTTTTT. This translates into CSALPGTGRRSGELFF.

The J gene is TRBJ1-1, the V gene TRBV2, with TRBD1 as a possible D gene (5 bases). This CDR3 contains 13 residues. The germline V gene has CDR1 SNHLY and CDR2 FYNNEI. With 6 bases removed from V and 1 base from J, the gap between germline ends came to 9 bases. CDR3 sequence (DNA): TGTGCCAGCAGGGGACTTCAGAACACTGAAGCTTTCTTT. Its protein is CASRGLQNTEAFF. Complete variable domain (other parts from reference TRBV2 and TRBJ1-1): EPEVTQTPSHQVTQMGQEVILRCVPISNHLYFYWYRQILGQKVEFLVSFYNNEISEKSEIFDDQFSVERPDGSNFTLKIRSTKLEDSAMYFCASRGLQNTEAFFGQGTRLTVV.

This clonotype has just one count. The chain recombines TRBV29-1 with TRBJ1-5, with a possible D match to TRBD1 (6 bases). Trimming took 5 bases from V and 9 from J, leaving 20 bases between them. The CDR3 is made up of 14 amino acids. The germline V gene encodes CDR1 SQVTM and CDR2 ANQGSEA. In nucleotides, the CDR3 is TGCAGCGTTTCGGACAGCTCCTTTATGCGGCCCCAGCATTTT. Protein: CSVSDSSFMRPQHF.

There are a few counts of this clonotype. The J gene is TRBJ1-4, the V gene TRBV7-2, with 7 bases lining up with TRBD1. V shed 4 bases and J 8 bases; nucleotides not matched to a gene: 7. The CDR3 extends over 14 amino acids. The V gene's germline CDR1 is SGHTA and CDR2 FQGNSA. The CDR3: CASSSGGSGEKLFF. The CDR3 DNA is TGTGCCAGCAGCTCAGGGGGGTCGGGCGAAAAACTGTTTTTT.

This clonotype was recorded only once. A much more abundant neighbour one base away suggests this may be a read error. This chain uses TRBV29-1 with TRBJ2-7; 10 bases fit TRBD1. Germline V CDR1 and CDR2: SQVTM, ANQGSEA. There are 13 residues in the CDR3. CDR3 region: CSVRQGAPYDQYF. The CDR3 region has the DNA TGCAGCGTAAGACAGGGGGCCCCCTACGACCAGTACTTC.

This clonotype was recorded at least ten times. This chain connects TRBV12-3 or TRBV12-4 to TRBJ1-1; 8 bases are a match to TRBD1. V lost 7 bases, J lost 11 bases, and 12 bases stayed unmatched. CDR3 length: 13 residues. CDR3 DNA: TGTGCCAGCACGGGGCAGGGGGCAGGATACGCTTTCTTT. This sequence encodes CASTGQGAGYAFF.

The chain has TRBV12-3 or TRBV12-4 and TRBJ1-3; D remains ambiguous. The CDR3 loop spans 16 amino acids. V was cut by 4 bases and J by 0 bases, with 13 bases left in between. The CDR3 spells CASSYSADISGNTIYF. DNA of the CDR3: TGTGCCAGCAGTTACTCGGCCGATATCTCTGGAAACACCATATATTTT.

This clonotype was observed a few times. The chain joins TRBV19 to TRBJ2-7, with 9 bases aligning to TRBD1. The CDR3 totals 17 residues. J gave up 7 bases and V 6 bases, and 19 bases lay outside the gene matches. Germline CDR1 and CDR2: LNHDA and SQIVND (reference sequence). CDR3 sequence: CASSPPPKDRGSGEQYF. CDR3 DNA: TGTGCCAGTAGCCCACCACCGAAGGACAGGGGTTCGGGAGAGCAGTACTTC.